The 29 T cell receptor beta chains given below trace back to one sample, sequenced in a study of T-cell memory formation after mild COVID-19. TCRdb independently ran MiXCR on the 5' RACE reads; one entry per CDR3 protein. Of 250,000 to 300,000 distinct CDR3 sequences in the sample, under 8.5% are singletons; the top ten hold less than 25%. The sample taken for sequencing was PBMCs or a T cell subset sorted from them (not recorded which). The receptors here all came from a young man who had mild COVID-19 (a few samples of this study predate the infection). Cell type and time point are not known.

The gene calls are TRBV5-1 and TRBJ1-2; a possible D gene is TRBD1 (5 bases). Germline loops: CDR1 SGHRS, CDR2 YFSETQ. Trimming stripped 7 bases from V and 5 bases from J, with 12 bases between. The length of the CDR3 is 12 residues. The CDR3: CASGQGAYGYTF. CDR3 DNA: TGCGCCAGCGGCCAGGGTGCGTATGGCTACACCTTC.

This clonotype was recorded many times. The rearrangement joins TRBV7-6 to TRBJ1-3; D call uncertain. Trimming removed 1 base from V and 7 bases from J, with 11 bases in between. The V gene's germline CDR1 is SGHVS and CDR2 FNYEAQ. This CDR3 has 14 amino acids. The chain's CDR3 is CASSLEWGSNTIYF. The CDR3 DNA is TGTGCCAGCAGCTTAGAATGGGGATCGAACACCATATATTTT.

This clonotype has only a few counts. V and J are TRBV20-1 and TRBJ2-7; 11 bases match TRBD2. There are 14 residues in the CDR3. Germline values: CDR1 DFQATT, CDR2 SNEGSKA (reference sequence). Trimming removed 6 bases from V and 2 bases from J; junction bases left unmatched: 6. The chain's CDR3 is CSALAGGLTYEQYV. The CDR3 nucleotides read TGCAGTGCCCTAGCGGGGGGACTAACCTACGAGCAGTACGTC.

V and J are TRBV7-2 and TRBJ2-2; D call uncertain. V was clipped by 5 bases and J by 7 bases, with 11 bases between them. The CDR3 totals 13 residues. The germline CDR1 and CDR2 sequences are SGHTA and FQGNSA. In nucleotides, the CDR3 is TGTGCCAGCAGCGCCGATTCTGGCGGGGAGCTGTTTTTT. Translating gives CASSADSGGELFF.

The J gene is TRBJ2-7, the V gene TRBV7-9, with D possibly TRBD1 on 6 matching bases. The V end was cut by 7 bases, the J end by 6 bases, with 19 bases between. Germline V gene lookup returns CDR1 SEHNR and CDR2 FQNEAQ (reference sequence). The CDR3 contains 14 residues. The CDR3 DNA sequence: TGTGCCAGCACCACATCGGCAGGGGCATCCGAGCAGTACTTC. It specifies CASTTSAGASEQYF.

In this sample, this clonotype turned up a few times. The chain is built from TRBV5-4 and TRBJ2-5; tentative D call: TRBD2 (6 bases). CDR3 length equals 13 residues. CDR1 is SGHNT and CDR2 is YYREEE in the germline V gene (reference sequence). Trimming left V 4 bases short and J 4 bases short, with 11 bases between. The CDR3 DNA reads TGTGCCAGCAGCCCTGGAGGGCTAGAGACCCAGTACTTC. As protein: CASSPGGLETQYF. The whole variable domain, remainder taken from reference TRBV5-4 and TRBJ2-5, is ETGVTQSPTHLIKTRGQQVTLRCSSQSGHNTVSWYQQALGQGPQFIFQYYREEENGRGNFPPRFSGLQFPNYSSELNVNALELDDSALYLCASSPGGLETQYFGPGTRLLVL.

The sample holds a few counts of this clonotype. The rearrangement uses TRBV28 and TRBJ1-2; D call uncertain. The CDR3 length is 14 residues. Trimming removed 4 bases at V and 2 bases at J, with 11 bases between. The germline gives CDR1 MDHEN, CDR2 SYDVKM. CDR3 sequence (DNA): TGTGCCAGCAGTTCGGCGTCTAGAAACTATGGCTACACCTTC. As protein: CASSSASRNYGYTF.

This clonotype was seen repeatedly, ten times or more. The chain links TRBV3-1 to TRBJ2-1; 7 bases agree with TRBD2. The junction had 7 bases not matched to a gene; V was cut back by 4 bases and J by 7 bases. Germline-derived CDR1 and CDR2 are LGHDT and YNNKEL (reference sequence). The CDR3 runs to 14 residues. CDR3 in amino acids: CASSPRAAGNEQFF. The CDR3 nucleotides are TGTGCCAGCAGCCCGCGGGCAGCGGGGAATGAGCAGTTCTTC.

The genes are TRBV7-8 and TRBJ2-7; 10 bases align to TRBD1. The V gene end was trimmed by 4 bases and the J gene end by 2 bases; junction bases not matched to a gene: 5. The CDR3 extends over 15 amino acids. Per the germline V gene, CDR1 is SGHVS and CDR2 is FQNEAQ. The CDR3 loop is CASSSAGQGAYEQYF. The CDR3 bases are TGTGCCAGCAGCTCCGCCGGACAGGGGGCCTACGAGCAGTACTTC.

This clonotype turned up a few times. The V gene is TRBV20-1, the J gene TRBJ2-4; no firm D call. V lost 7 bases, J lost 7 bases, and 8 bases lay in between. Germline V lookup: CDR1 DFQATT, CDR2 SNEGSKA (reference sequence). The CDR3 sequence is 10 residues long. CDR3: CSVIKNIQYF. CDR3 nucleotides: TGCAGTGTTATAAAGAACATTCAGTACTTC.

This sequence joins TRBV14 and TRBJ2-2; TRBD2 matches 8 bases. Looked up from germline, CDR1 is SGHDN and CDR2 is FVKESK. The CDR3 sequence is 14 residues long. Trimming removed 11 bases from V and 4 bases from J; junction bases left unmatched: 9. CDR3: CASKGAGGTGELFF. DNA of the CDR3: TGTGCCTCCAAGGGCGCGGGAGGCACCGGGGAGCTGTTTTTT. Drawing the rest from reference TRBV14 and TRBJ2-2, the complete variable domain is EAGVTQFPSHSVIEKGQTVTLRCDPISGHDNLYWYRRVMGKEIKFLLHFVKESKQDESGMPNNRFLAERTGGTYSTLKVQPAELEDSGVYFCASKGAGGTGELFFGEGSRLTVL.

The V gene is TRBV11-2, the J gene TRBJ2-1; perhaps TRBD2 as D (5 bases). There are 16 residues in the CDR3. Trimming shortened V by 0 bases and J by 2 bases, and 11 bases separated the two germline ends. Germline lookup yields CDR1 SGHAT and CDR2 FQNNGV. The CDR3: CASSLEILVPYNEQFF. The DNA of the CDR3 is TGTGCCAGCAGCTTAGAAATACTAGTACCCTACAATGAGCAGTTCTTC.

This clonotype was found a few times. This sequence joins TRBV25-1 and TRBJ1-2; D uncertain. V gave up 3 bases and J gave up 0 bases, with 8 bases separating them. The CDR3 extends over 14 amino acids. Germline loops: CDR1 MGHDK, CDR2 SYGVNS. Here the CDR3 DNA reads TGTGCCAGCAGTGATATTATCTCTAACTATGGCTACACCTTC. It yields the protein CASSDIISNYGYTF.

This clonotype was counted between two and nine times. This chain connects TRBV11-3 to TRBJ2-1; either TRBD1 or TRBD2 may fit D (5 bases each). Looked up from germline, CDR1 is SGHNT and CDR2 is YENEEA. The CDR3 runs 13 residues. Deletions cut 4 bases from V and 6 bases from J, with 10 bases between. DNA for the CDR3: TGTGCCAGCAGCTCTTATGGGGGCAATGAGCAGTTCTTC. It translates to CASSSYGGNEQFF.

This clonotype was seen more than once but under ten times. The V gene is TRBV4-2, the J gene TRBJ1-4; weak D call: TRBD1 (5 bases). Trimming pared 4 bases from V and 5 bases from J, leaving 11 bases between. The CDR3 runs 14 residues. Germline loops: CDR1 LGHNA, CDR2 YNFKEQ. The CDR3: CASSPRQKNEKLFF. In DNA, the CDR3 is TGTGCCAGCAGCCCCCGACAGAAAAATGAAAAACTGTTTTTT.

This clonotype turned up a few times. J is TRBJ2-3 and V is TRBV4-1; D may be TRBD2 (6 bases). The germline gives CDR1 MGHRA, CDR2 YSYEKL. CDR3 length equals 15 residues. Trimming left V 2 bases short and J 5 bases short, with 14 bases between. The CDR3 DNA follows: TGCGCCAGCAGCCAACTCCCGGGGGAAGGAGATACGCAGTATTTT. It specifies CASSQLPGEGDTQYF.

This clonotype was picked up a small number of times. The chain is built from TRBV6-5 and TRBJ2-2, with D perhaps matching TRBD2 (5 bases). The CDR3 length is 15 residues. The V and J ends lost 2 bases and 0 bases respectively, with 7 bases between them. CDR1 and CDR2 (germline): MNHEY, SVGAGI. The CDR3: CASSYRLPNTGELFF. The CDR3 DNA sequence: TGTGCCAGCAGTTACAGACTACCGAACACCGGGGAGCTGTTTTTT.

The chain is built from TRBV28 and TRBJ1-6; the D gene is possibly TRBD1 (5 bases). The CDR3 totals 16 residues. V lost 5 bases and J lost 4, with 15 bases in between. Germline CDR1 is MDHEN and CDR2 is SYDVKM. Here the CDR3 reads CASSPGPGGYNSPLHF. The CDR3 DNA reads TGTGCCAGCAGTCCGGGACCTGGGGGTTATAATTCACCCCTCCACTTT.

There are a few counts of this clonotype. This chain connects TRBV7-9 to TRBJ2-1; D gene ambiguous. This CDR3 has 14 residues. Germline V lookup: CDR1 SEHNR, CDR2 FQNEAQ (reference sequence). V lost 1 base to trimming and J lost 9 bases, with 13 bases between them. The CDR3 protein is CASSLDSASAEQFF. CDR3 nucleotides: TGTGCCAGCAGCTTAGACTCCGCATCGGCTGAGCAGTTCTTC.

V is TRBV5-1 and J is TRBJ2-1; 10 nucleotides align to TRBD2. CDR1 SGHRS and CDR2 YFSETQ come from the germline V gene. The CDR3 is made up of 16 amino acids. The V segment lost 4 bases and the J segment 5 bases; nucleotides outside the gene matches: 9. The CDR3 region is CASSIGTSDGNNEQFF. The DNA for the CDR3 is TGCGCCAGCAGCATAGGGACTAGCGACGGAAACAATGAGCAGTTCTTC.

At least ten counts were recorded for this clonotype. This CDR3 is CAWSRQRPYEQYF. The CDR3 nucleotides are TGTGCCTGGAGTCGACAGCGACCCTACGAGCAGTACTTC. The chain is built from TRBV30 and TRBJ2-7; TRBD1 might be the D (5 bases). The germline V gene has CDR1 GTSNPN and CDR2 SVGIG (reference sequence). Between the trimmed V and J ends, which lost 2 bases and 2 bases, there was a span of 10 bases. The CDR3 is 13 residues long. The complete variable domain, with remaining parts taken from reference TRBV30 and TRBJ2-7, reads SQTIHQWPATLVQPVGSPLSLECTVEGTSNPNLYWYRQAAGRGLQLLFYSVGIGQISSEVPQNLSASRPQDRQFILSSKKLLLSDSGFYLCAWSRQRPYEQYFGPGTRLTVT.

This chain uses TRBV28 with TRBJ2-7; tentatively, D is TRBD1 or TRBD2 (5 bases each). CDR1 and CDR2 from the germline V gene are MDHEN and SYDVKM. V was pared by 8 bases and J by 7 bases, with 15 bases between. This CDR3 is 12 amino acids long. The CDR3 DNA reads TGTGCCAGCCCGGGGCCACCTCATGAGCAGTACGTC. It codes for CASPGPPHEQYV.

The rearrangement links TRBV6-2 or TRBV6-3 to TRBJ2-7; D is uncertain. CDR1 MNHEY and CDR2 SVGEGT come from the germline V gene. Trimming removed 3 bases from V and 7 bases from J, with 13 bases in between. The CDR3 extends over 13 amino acids. The CDR3 sequence: CASSYLRDWEQYF. The CDR3 DNA reads as TGTGCCAGCAGTTATCTCCGCGACTGGGAGCAGTACTTC.

This clonotype was recorded at least ten times. The V gene is TRBV20-1, the J gene TRBJ2-5, with TRBD1 matching over 11 bases. The CDR3 is 13 residues long. CDR1 is DFQATT and CDR2 is SNEGSKA in the germline V gene (reference sequence). Trimming at V came to 3 bases and at J to 5 bases, leaving 2 bases not matched to a gene. The CDR3 sequence: CSARDRGRETQYF. In DNA form, the CDR3 reads TGCAGTGCTAGGGACAGGGGGCGGGAGACCCAGTACTTC.

This clonotype came up many times. J is TRBJ2-7 and V is TRBV29-1; D gene unclear. CDR3 size: 13 residues. Germline CDR1 and CDR2: SQVTM and ANQGSEA. V dropped 7 bases and J dropped 5 bases, with 18 bases sitting between them. As DNA, the CDR3 is TGCAGCGCCCAGGAAAGGGCCATAAACGAGCAGTACTTC. It yields the protein CSAQERAINEQYF.

The V gene is TRBV13, the J gene TRBJ2-1, with 8 positions matching TRBD2. The V gene's germline CDR1 is PRHDT and CDR2 FYEKMQ (reference sequence). Losses at the gene ends were 5 bases for V and 0 bases for J; bases not matched to a gene: 6. CDR3 size: 16 residues. The CDR3 nucleotides are TGTGCCAGCAGCCTGATAGCGGGGACCTCCTACAATGAGCAGTTCTTC. This encodes CASSLIAGTSYNEQFF.

This clonotype was found a few times. This chain connects TRBV7-2 to TRBJ2-3, with TRBD2 identical over 12 bases. CDR1 and CDR2 (germline): SGHTA, FQGNSA. The CDR3 has 19 amino acids. V was pared by 4 bases and J by 2 bases, with 13 bases of the junction left unmatched. The CDR3 protein is CASSSSRLAGERYTDTQYF. CDR3 in DNA: TGTGCCAGCAGCTCCTCCAGACTAGCGGGGGAGAGATACACAGATACGCAGTATTTT.

The chain carries TRBV7-8 and TRBJ2-6; TRBD1 aligns across 10 bases. This CDR3 contains 18 residues. J was trimmed by 0 bases and V by 4 bases; bases with no gene match: 6. CDR1 and CDR2 (germline): SGHVS, FQNEAQ. The CDR3 DNA is TGTGCCAGCAGCTGGGACAGGGGCGCCCTCTCTGGGGCCAACGTCCTGACTTTC. Protein: CASSWDRGALSGANVLTF. The full variable domain, its missing parts supplied by reference TRBV7-8 and TRBJ2-6, is GAGVSQSPRYKVAKRGQDVALRCDPISGHVSLFWYQQALGQGPEFLTYFQNEAQLDKSGLPSDRFFAERPEGSVSTLKIQRTQQEDSAVYLCASSWDRGALSGANVLTFGAGSRLTVL.

This clonotype was recorded many times. The chain employs TRBV7-2 and TRBJ2-2, with D tentatively TRBD1 (5 bases). The V end lost 3 bases, the J end lost 4 bases, and 12 bases lay between the germline ends. The germline gives CDR1 SGHTA, CDR2 FQGNSA. The CDR3 covers 15 residues. The CDR3 DNA reads as TGTGCCAGCAGCTTCACGTTCAGGGCCACCGGGGAGCTGTTTTTT. This codes for CASSFTFRATGELFF.